This entry lists 5 T cell receptor beta chains sequenced from one sample in a study of regulatory T cells in long-lasting Graves disease. CDR3 regions were amplified by Arm-PCR using iRepertoire HTBI primers to build TCR beta libraries. TCRdb reprocessed the multiplex PCR reads via MiXCR and lists one record per CDR3 protein. The sample gives 450,000 to 600,000 distinct CDR3 sequences, 15% to 20% of which show up once; about 12% is in the top ten. Time point denoted: newly diagnosed GD, antithyroid drugs for less than 3 months. PBMCs provided the RNA from which the TCR library was made. These data were likewise used in another study, on T cells in Graves' hyperthyroidism and ophthalmopathy.

Sequences were derived from peripheral blood mononuclear cells (PBMCs), sampled at new diagnosis, from a patient treated with antithyroid drugs. All receptors derive from a man aged 40-49 years with Graves disease.

This clonotype occurred many times. The chain uses TRBV7-9 and TRBJ1-4, with 9 bases fitting TRBD1. There are 14 residues in the CDR3. The germline gives CDR1 SEHNR, CDR2 FQNEAQ (reference sequence). Trimming cost V 5 bases and J 7 bases; bases outside gene matches: 5. The CDR3 spells CASSITGGGEKLFF. CDR3 nucleotides: TGTGCCAGCAGCATTACAGGGGGCGGTGAAAAACTGTTTTTT.

This clonotype was picked up many times. The V and J genes are TRBV5-1 and TRBJ2-4; TRBD1 aligns across 10 bases. The CDR3 has 16 amino acids. With V trimmed by 2 bases and J by 5 bases, 7 bases remained unmatched. Germline CDR1 is SGHRS and CDR2 is YFSETQ. CDR3 region: CASSLWTGGSQNIQYF. Written as DNA, the CDR3 is TGCGCCAGCAGCTTATGGACAGGGGGTTCCCAAAACATTCAGTACTTC.

In the case of this clonotype: Since a much larger clone is just one base distant, this may be a read error. The rearrangement joins TRBV12-5 to TRBJ2-3, with 11 bases matching TRBD2. The DNA end lines up better with TRBJ2-7; the J call may be wrong. Germline-derived CDR1 and CDR2 are LGHNT and FRNRAP. The CDR3 totals 15 residues. The CDR3 here is CASGLSPSGGYEQYF. DNA of the CDR3: TGTGCTAGTGGTTTGTCTCCTAGCGGGGGGTACGAGCAGTACTTC.

The chain employs TRBV4-2 and TRBJ2-2; D is uncertain. Per the germline V gene, CDR1 is LGHNA and CDR2 is YNFKEQ. Trimming took off 0 bases at V and 2 bases at J, with 10 bases between the two ends. The CDR3 length is 16 residues. In DNA form, the CDR3 reads TGTGCCAGCAGCCAAGATAGGGCGGTAAACACCGGGGAGCTGTTTTTT. Its protein is CASSQDRAVNTGELFF.

The chain joins TRBV6-4 to TRBJ1-6; D perhaps matches TRBD1 (6 bases). CDR3 length: 15 amino acids. CDR1 and CDR2 (germline): MRHNA, SNTAGT. Trimming took 8 bases from V and 2 from J, leaving 13 bases between them. For the CDR3, the DNA is TGTGCCAGCGGCCAGGACAGAACCTATAATTCACCCCTCCACTTT. Amino acids: CASGQDRTYNSPLHF.